The rows below give T cell receptor beta chains drawn from one sample of a study of shared clonotypes between healthy human individuals. Some clones are missing from TCRdb's copy, which holds only in-frame ones; the method was immunoSEQ multiplex PCR. The sample lists more than 2 million clones; just under 95% were seen once. Specimen: naive CD8+ T cells from PBMCs. Receptor source: a man younger than 30 in good health. Some clones in this sample may be carry-over from other donors' samples. The CDR3 runs from the conserved cysteine through the conserved F or W. A D gene is named only where the DNA matches it firmly. The size entry is marked missing in some rows and otherwise reads once, few, many or a size class.

abundance: NA
d_gene: NA
len: 13
j_gene: TRBJ2-7
v_gene: TRBV6-5
CDR3nt: TGTGCCAGCAGTTACATCGCCGGCTCCGAGCAGTACTTC
CDR3aa: CASSYIAGSEQYF

abundance: NA
d_gene: NA
len: 14
j_gene: TRBJ2-7
v_gene: TRBV7-9
CDR3nt: TGTGCCAGCAGCTCCGAGACAGCCTCCTACGAGCAGTACTTC
CDR3aa: CASSSETASYEQYF

abundance: NA
d_gene: NA
len: 19
j_gene: TRBJ1-3
v_gene: TRBV7-9
CDR3nt: TGTGCCAGCAGCTCCCCACACCGCGTTGAGCTGAGCTCTGGAAACACCATATATTTT
CDR3aa: CASSSPHRVELSSGNTIYF

abundance: NA
d_gene: TRBD1
len: 15
j_gene: TRBJ2-7
v_gene: TRBV11-2
CDR3nt: TGTGCCAGCAGCTCTAGGAACATACGGGACAGCGAGCAGTACTTC
CDR3aa: CASSSRNIRDSEQYF

abundance: NA
d_gene: TRBD1
len: 15
j_gene: TRBJ1-1
v_gene: TRBV10-2
CDR3nt: TGCGCCAGCAGTCGTCCCGGGACAGGGAACACTGAAGCTTTCTTT
CDR3aa: CASSRPGTGNTEAFF

abundance: once
d_gene: TRBD1
len: 16
j_gene: TRBJ2-1
v_gene: TRBV11-2
CDR3nt: TGTGCCAGCAGCTTAGGAGTGCACAGGGGCCCCAATGAGCAGTTCTTC
CDR3aa: CASSLGVHRGPNEQFF

abundance: NA
d_gene: NA
len: 18
j_gene: TRBJ2-1
v_gene: TRBV27
CDR3nt: TGTGCCAGCAGTTTAATACCCATCGGGGGGCTCCCCTACGATGAGCAGTTCTTC
CDR3aa: CASSLIPIGGLPYDEQFF

abundance: NA
d_gene: NA
len: 15
j_gene: TRBJ2-2
v_gene: TRBV27
CDR3nt: TGTGCCAGCAAGTCTAACAGGGCCAACACCGGGGAGCTGTTTTTT
CDR3aa: CASKSNRANTGELFF

abundance: NA
d_gene: NA
len: 14
j_gene: TRBJ2-2
v_gene: TRBV11-1
CDR3nt: TGTGCCAGCAGGTCGTGGGGACCTAGCGGGGAGCTGTTTTTT
CDR3aa: CASRSWGPSGELFF

abundance: NA
d_gene: NA
len: 13
j_gene: TRBJ1-5
v_gene: TRBV10-2
CDR3nt: TGCGCCAGCAGTGAGTCTCGGAATCAGCCCCAGCATTTT
CDR3aa: CASSESRNQPQHF

abundance: NA
d_gene: NA
len: 13
j_gene: TRBJ2-5
v_gene: TRBV6-5
CDR3nt: TGTGCCAGCCGCGGTGGAGGGTTAGAGACCCAGTACTTC
CDR3aa: CASRGGGLETQYF

abundance: NA
d_gene: TRBD2
len: 15
j_gene: TRBJ2-2
v_gene: TRBV18
CDR3nt: TGTGCCAGCTCACCAACAACTAGCGGGACCGGGGAGCTGTTTTTT
CDR3aa: CASSPTTSGTGELFF

abundance: NA
d_gene: NA
len: 15
j_gene: TRBJ2-7
v_gene: TRBV6-5
CDR3nt: TGTGCCAGCAGTTACTCGGGGGCCCCTTTGGGCGAGCAGTACTTC
CDR3aa: CASSYSGAPLGEQYF

abundance: NA
d_gene: TRBD1
len: 16
j_gene: TRBJ2-7
v_gene: TRBV15
CDR3nt: TGTGCCACCAGCATTCTGGCCCGGGACAGGGGCTACGAGCAGTACTTC
CDR3aa: CATSILARDRGYEQYF

abundance: NA
d_gene: NA
len: 13
j_gene: TRBJ2-1
v_gene: TRBV7-9
CDR3nt: TGTGCCAGCAGCCTACGCGAGGACAATGAGCAGTTCTTC
CDR3aa: CASSLREDNEQFF

abundance: once
d_gene: TRBD1
len: 18
j_gene: TRBJ1-3
v_gene: TRBV7-9
CDR3nt: TGTGCCAGCAGCTTAAATAGATCCGGGACAGGGGCTGGAAACACCATATATTTT
CDR3aa: CASSLNRSGTGAGNTIYF

abundance: NA
d_gene: NA
len: 14
j_gene: TRBJ2-7
v_gene: TRBV4-1
CDR3nt: TGCGCCAGCAGCCAAGAAACAGGGCCCTACGAGCAGTACTTC
CDR3aa: CASSQETGPYEQYF

abundance: NA
d_gene: NA
len: 14
j_gene: TRBJ1-1
v_gene: TRBV7-6
CDR3nt: TGTGCCAGCAGCTTAAAACCCGGCCTCTCTGAAGCTTTCTTT
CDR3aa: CASSLKPGLSEAFF

abundance: NA
d_gene: NA
len: 12
j_gene: TRBJ1-2
v_gene: TRBV19
CDR3nt: TGTGCCAGTAGTCAGGGAGGCTATGGCTACACCTTC
CDR3aa: CASSQGGYGYTF

abundance: once
d_gene: NA
len: 12
j_gene: TRBJ2-2
v_gene: TRBV27
CDR3nt: TGTGCCAGCAGTTTATATCCCGGGGAGCTGTTTTTT
CDR3aa: CASSLYPGELFF

abundance: NA
d_gene: TRBD2
len: 15
j_gene: TRBJ2-1
v_gene: TRBV11-2
CDR3nt: TGTGCCACCTCCGGGACTAGCGGAGTGATCAATGAGCAGTTCTTC
CDR3aa: CATSGTSGVINEQFF

abundance: NA
d_gene: NA
len: 14
j_gene: TRBJ2-1
v_gene: TRBV7-6
CDR3nt: TGTGCCAGCAGCTTAGGGATCAGAAACAATGAGCAGTTCTTC
CDR3aa: CASSLGIRNNEQFF

abundance: NA
d_gene: NA
len: 12
j_gene: TRBJ2-2
v_gene: TRBV29-1
CDR3nt: TGCAGCGTTGGAGTTTACACCGGGGAGCTGTTTTTT
CDR3aa: CSVGVYTGELFF

abundance: few
d_gene: NA
len: 13
j_gene: TRBJ1-5
v_gene: TRBV25-1
CDR3nt: TGTGCCAGCAGTGAAATTGGAGATCAGCCCCAGCATTTT
CDR3aa: CASSEIGDQPQHF

abundance: NA
d_gene: NA
len: 12
j_gene: TRBJ2-1
v_gene: TRBV29-1
CDR3nt: TGCAGCGTTGGGGACACCTACAATGAGCAGTTCTTC
CDR3aa: CSVGDTYNEQFF

abundance: NA
d_gene: NA
len: 17
j_gene: TRBJ2-6
v_gene: TRBV9
CDR3nt: TGTGCCAGCAGCGTAGTAGGGGGGACGGCTGGGGCCAACGTCCTGACTTTC
CDR3aa: CASSVVGGTAGANVLTF

abundance: NA
d_gene: NA
len: 14
j_gene: TRBJ2-4
v_gene: TRBV6-6
CDR3nt: TGTGCCAGCAGTTGGGACCCTACCGGAGACATTCAGTACTTC
CDR3aa: CASSWDPTGDIQYF

abundance: NA
d_gene: TRBD2
len: 14
j_gene: TRBJ2-1
v_gene: TRBV27
CDR3nt: TGTGCCAGCAGCCCAAGACTAGCGGGAGTTGAGCAGTTCTTC
CDR3aa: CASSPRLAGVEQFF

abundance: NA
d_gene: NA
len: 15
j_gene: TRBJ2-7
v_gene: TRBV4-1
CDR3nt: TGCGCCAGCAGCCAATCACCGGGACTCCCCTACGAGCAGTACTTC
CDR3aa: CASSQSPGLPYEQYF

abundance: NA
d_gene: NA
len: 11
j_gene: TRBJ2-4
v_gene: TRBV29-1
CDR3nt: TGCAGCGTTGACTTAGGACGGATTCAGTACTTC
CDR3aa: CSVDLGRIQYF

abundance: NA
d_gene: NA
len: 14
j_gene: TRBJ2-1
v_gene: TRBV6-6
CDR3nt: TGTGCCAGCGGTATAACAGCCTACAATGACGAGCAGTTCTTC
CDR3aa: CASGITAYNDEQFF